This record looks at one T cell receptor (beta chain) sequence and its context. Its antigen is still unknown. With 60 Vbeta and 13 Jbeta primers, the PCR was carried out. Sequenced by immunoSEQ multiplex PCR; TCRdb stores in-frame clones only, minus some. Of 100,000 to 150,000 clones in the sample, more than 80% were seen once. The entry originates in a study of cytomegalovirus exposure and HLA in healthy donors. Whole-study context: From 150 million to 200 million T cells, an earlier analysis saw approximately 110 million unique TCR beta sequences.

The J segment lost 0 bases and the V segment lost 3 bases, leaving 15 bases of the junction unmatched. The CDR3 loop spans 20 amino acids. Germline CDR1 reads GTSNPN; CDR2 reads SVGIG (reference sequence). General study points: There were a few CMV-associated chains whose specificity for CMV antigens was confirmed in vitro. Among TCR beta chains, those listed as cytomegalovirus-associated numbered about 160. Reports state that TCR beta sequences accurately predicted most subjects' HLA-A and HLA-B alleles.

This chain connects TRBV30 to TRBJ1-6; 9 nucleotides align to TRBD1. The TCR comes from a man aged 40-55 years in good health and CMV-seronegative. The sequenced sample consisted of PBMCs. The CDR3 sequence: CAWRNPYGTGSSSYNSPLHF. CDR3 nucleotide sequence: TGTGCCTGGAGGAACCCGTATGGGACAGGGTCGAGCTCCTATAATTCACCCCTCCACTTT.